These 16 T cell receptor beta chains were sequenced from one sample in a study of blood T cell repertoires in COVID-19. Clones were sequenced by immunoSEQ multiplex PCR, and TCRdb holds only the in-frame ones, with some missing. The profile covers about 20,000 clones, with about 90% appearing a single time and roughly 4% taken by the ten largest. Sequenced: peripheral blood. The receptors here all came from a human donor in a cohort sampled during active COVID-19.

The rearrangement joins TRBV27 to TRBJ1-2; 10 nucleotides match TRBD1. V dropped 7 bases and J dropped 1; count of bases not matched to a gene: 12. The germline V gene encodes CDR1 MNHEY and CDR2 SMNVEV (reference sequence). The CDR3 loop spans 17 amino acids. Here the CDR3 DNA reads TGTGCCAGCAACCCTCTGGGCGGGACAGGGGTTAACTATGGCTACACCTTC. Translated, it gives CASNPLGGTGVNYGYTF.

The CDR3 DNA sequence: TGTGCCAGCAGTTCTAGGCTAGCGGCCAACAATGAGCAGTTCTTC. This sequence encodes CASSSRLAANNEQFF. The chain combines TRBV27 with TRBJ2-1; 7 bases line up with TRBD2. CDR1 is MNHEY and CDR2 is SMNVEV in the germline V gene (reference sequence). V was clipped by 4 bases and J by 5 bases; unmatched bases: 8. There are 15 residues in the CDR3.

This clone was detected once. This chain connects TRBV11-2 to TRBJ2-7; tentatively, D is TRBD1 (6 bases). Trimming left V 4 bases short and J 3 bases short, with 13 bases between. This CDR3 spans 14 amino acids. Germline V gives CDR1 SGHAT, CDR2 FQNNGV. CDR3 bases: TGTGCCAGCAGCTCCGGACAGAGTTACTACGAGCAGTACTTC. This sequence encodes CASSSGQSYYEQYF. The full variable domain, rest sourced from reference TRBV11-2 and TRBJ2-7, is EAGVAQSPRYKIIEKRQSVAFWCNPISGHATLYWYQQILGQGPKLLIQFQNNGVVDDSQLPKDRFSAERLKGVDSTLKIQPAKLEDSAVYLCASSSGQSYYEQYFGPGTRLTVT.

The chain recombines TRBV14 with TRBJ2-3; 9 bases match TRBD2. Germline V lookup: CDR1 SGHDN, CDR2 FVKESK. The junction had 9 bases not matched to a gene; V was cut back by 4 bases and J by 4 bases. This CDR3 comprises 16 residues. CDR3 coding DNA: TGTGCCAGCAGCCTTAATAGCGGGAGATCTCCAGATACGCAGTATTTT. This encodes CASSLNSGRSPDTQYF. The full variable domain, in which reference TRBV14 and TRBJ2-3 provide the parts outside the CDR3, is EAGVTQFPSHSVIEKGQTVTLRCDPISGHDNLYWYRRVMGKEIKFLLHFVKESKQDESGMPNNRFLAERTGGTYSTLKVQPAELEDSGVYFCASSLNSGRSPDTQYFGPGTRLTVL.

The chain carries TRBV12-5 and TRBJ2-3; TRBD2 matches 11 bases. The germline gives CDR1 LGHNT, CDR2 FRNRAP. Losses at the gene ends were 6 bases for V and 5 bases for J; bases not matched to a gene: 13. The CDR3 runs to 17 residues. The CDR3: CASGTGTSGILLDTQYF. The DNA for the CDR3 is TGTGCTAGTGGAACCGGGACTAGCGGAATTTTGTTAGATACGCAGTATTTT.

This sequence joins TRBV7-9 and TRBJ1-1; 7 bases agree with TRBD1. This CDR3 is built from 16 residues. Germline-derived CDR1 and CDR2 are SEHNR and FQNEAQ (reference sequence). The V and J ends lost 5 bases and 4 bases, in that order; junction bases with no gene match: 13. CDR3 sequence: CASSPLRDRTSTEAFF. The CDR3 nucleotides are TGTGCCAGCAGCCCCCTCAGGGACAGAACGTCCACTGAAGCTTTCTTT. Full variable domain (missing parts from reference TRBV7-9 and TRBJ1-1): DTGVSQNPRHKITKRGQNVTFRCDPISEHNRLYWYRQTLGQGPEFLTYFQNEAQLEKSRLLSDRFSAERPKGSFSTLEIQRTEQGDSAMYLCASSPLRDRTSTEAFFGQGTRLTVV.

This clone was observed once. The chain couples TRBV9 to TRBJ1-5; 7 bases line up with TRBD1. J lost 7 bases, V lost 4 bases, and 14 bases had no gene match. This CDR3 region has 16 residues. CDR1 and CDR2 from the germline V gene are SGDLS and YYNGEE. CDR3 amino acids: CASSLVKGAGRQPQHF. In DNA, the CDR3 is TGTGCCAGCAGCCTCGTGAAGGGGGCTGGAAGGCAGCCCCAGCATTTT.

This rearrangement joins TRBV10-3 to TRBJ1-5, with D uncertain. The length of the CDR3 is 12 residues. Trimming cost V 3 bases and J 4 bases, with 4 bases left between them. CDR1 ENHRY and CDR2 SYGVKD come from the germline V gene. The CDR3 loop is CAISDKNQPQHF. In DNA, the CDR3 is TGTGCCATCAGTGACAAAAATCAGCCCCAGCATTTT.

CDR3: CASSPQRGASTDTQYF. CDR3 coding DNA: TGTGCCAGCAGCCCACAGCGGGGGGCGAGCACAGATACGCAGTATTTT. The V and J genes are TRBV5-4 and TRBJ2-3, with TRBD2 matching over 9 bases. This CDR3 is built from 16 residues. J was trimmed by 0 bases and V by 4 bases; bases with no gene match: 6. Germline CDR1 SGHNT, CDR2 YYREEE (reference sequence).

This chain links TRBV28 with TRBJ1-6; no firm D call. V was pared by 5 bases and J by 0 bases, with 11 bases between. This CDR3 is 16 amino acids long. CDR1 and CDR2 from the germline V gene are MDHEN and SYDVKM. The CDR3 here is CASSPPSSSYNSPLHF. The CDR3 DNA follows: TGTGCCAGCAGTCCACCCTCGAGCTCCTATAATTCACCCCTCCACTTT.

The rearrangement joins TRBV19 to TRBJ2-1, with 7 bases matching TRBD1. V shed 5 bases and J 9 bases; nucleotides not matched to a gene: 10. CDR3 length: 14 residues. Germline V gene sequence: CDR1 LNHDA, CDR2 SQIVND (reference sequence). As DNA, the CDR3 is TGTGCCAGTAGTCCACAAACAGGGGTGGGTGAGCAGTTCTTC. Its protein product is CASSPQTGVGEQFF.

V and J are TRBV28 and TRBJ1-1, with D maybe TRBD1 (5 bases). V lost 2 bases to trimming and J lost 5 bases, with 12 bases between them. This CDR3 has 14 amino acids. Germline values: CDR1 MDHEN, CDR2 SYDVKM. The CDR3 coding sequence is TGTGCCAGCAGTTTAAGGGCAGGGAGGACTGAAGCTTTCTTT. Translating gives CASSLRAGRTEAFF.

This chain links TRBV24-1 with TRBJ2-5; TRBD2 matches 7 bases. This CDR3 has 15 amino acids. Trimming cost V 1 base and J 2 bases; bases outside gene matches: 3. From germline, CDR1 is KGHDR and CDR2 SFDVKD. CDR3 nucleotide sequence: TGTGCCACCAGTGATTTCGGGGGAGGGCAAGAGACCCAGTACTTC. Amino acids: CATSDFGGGQETQYF.

This clone was counted once. The chain couples TRBV9 to TRBJ2-2; 7 bases are shared with TRBD1. Germline CDR1 is SGDLS and CDR2 is YYNGEE. With 5 bases clipped from V and 0 bases from J, the junction kept 1 base outside the gene matches. CDR3 length: 14 amino acids. CDR3 DNA: TGTGCCAGCAGGGGACAGCCGAACACCGGGGAGCTGTTTTTT. This codes for CASRGQPNTGELFF.

This rearrangement joins TRBV11-3 to TRBJ2-3; TRBD1 is a possible D gene (6 bases). Germline CDR1 and CDR2: SGHNT and YENEEA. The CDR3 has 14 amino acids. Trimming removed 2 bases from V and 3 bases from J, with 9 bases in between. DNA for the CDR3: TGTGCCAGCAGCTTAACTAGGGGGACAGATACGCAGTATTTT. It encodes CASSLTRGTDTQYF.

V and J are TRBV4-1 and TRBJ2-2; the match to TRBD2 covers 13 bases. Looked up from germline, CDR1 is MGHRA and CDR2 is YSYEKL. The CDR3 spans 18 residues. Trimming removed 1 base from V and 6 bases from J; junction bases left unmatched: 8. For the CDR3, the DNA is TGCGCCAGCAGCCAAGTTACTAGCGGGGGGGAATCCTCCGGGGAGCTGTTTTTT. Amino acid sequence: CASSQVTSGGESSGELFF.